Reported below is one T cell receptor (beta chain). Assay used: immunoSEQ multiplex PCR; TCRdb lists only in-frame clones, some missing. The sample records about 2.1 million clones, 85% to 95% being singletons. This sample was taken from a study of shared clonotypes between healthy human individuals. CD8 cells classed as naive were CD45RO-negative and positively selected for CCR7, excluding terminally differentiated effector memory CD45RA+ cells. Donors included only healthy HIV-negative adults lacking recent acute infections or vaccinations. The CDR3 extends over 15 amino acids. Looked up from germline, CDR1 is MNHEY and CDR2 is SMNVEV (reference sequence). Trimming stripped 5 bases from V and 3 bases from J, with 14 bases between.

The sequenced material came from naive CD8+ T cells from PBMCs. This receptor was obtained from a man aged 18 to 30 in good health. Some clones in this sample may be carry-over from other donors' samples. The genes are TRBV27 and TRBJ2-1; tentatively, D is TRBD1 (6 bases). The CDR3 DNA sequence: TGTGCCAGCAGTATTGGACAGAGGCTCTACAATGAGCAGTTCTTC. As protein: CASSIGQRLYNEQFF.